Sequencing of this T cell receptor beta chain was carried out in a study of T cell clonality in common variable immunodeficiency. Study conclusions and caveats: CVID subjects had higher TCRbeta clonality than healthy controls, most marked in about a third. The cause of increased CVID clonality remains unclear without subpopulation sequencing.

Sequencing was performed with immunoSEQ multiplex PCR; in TCRdb, only in-frame clones are kept and a portion is missing. The record shows about 40,000 clones for this sample, with no singletons present. This clone was seen ten or more times. The antigen remains unidentified. The receptor was isolated from a person aged 18 to 70 in good health. Sample: peripheral blood mononuclear cells.

The CDR3 here is CASSSNRGPPYEQYF. The covered CDR3 bases are TGTGCCAGTAGTTCCAACAGGGGGCCCCCCTACGAG. The chain couples TRBV19 to TRBJ2-7; TRBD1 agrees at 9 bases. Read sequence stops 3 residues before the CDR3 end, and the germline J gene provides the missing end. V gave up 5 bases and J gave up 2 bases; unmatched junction bases: 7. Germline CDR1 LNHDA, CDR2 SQIVND (reference sequence). CDR3 length: 15 amino acids.